This TCR beta chain derives from a study of shared clonotypes between healthy human individuals. Study results and limitations: Collection of samples was limited to blood; tissue repertoires likely differ. Generation of non-shared clonotypes was less probable than generation of clonotypes shared by all four donors. Shared across several donors were about 4.8% of the naive CD4 clonotypes.

Both subsets, CD45RA+ naive and CD45RA-negative memory, were split from the CD4+ cells. TCRdb's copy holds only in-frame clones and misses some; the assay was immunoSEQ multiplex PCR. The sample carries some 1,600,000 clones, approximately 98% recorded once. This clone was picked up one time. Antigen: not known. The clonotype originates from a man aged 25 to 40 in good health. The sequencing sample was made of naive CD4+ T cells sorted from blood. The sample's subset: CD45RA+ positively selected.

Here the CDR3 reads CASSSTIAVYEQYF. The CDR3, as DNA: TGTGCCAGCAGCTCCACCATTGCGGTTTACGAGCAGTACTTC. The J gene is TRBJ2-7, the V gene TRBV11-2, with D uncertain. Germline CDR1 is SGHAT and CDR2 is FQNNGV. The CDR3 has 14 residues. Deletions cut 4 bases from V and 4 bases from J, with 14 bases between.